This T cell receptor beta chain was identified during a study of PD-1 blockade in classical Hodgkin lymphoma. Described time point: cycle 4 day 1 (C4D1), after less than 7 weeks of nivolumab. No patient escaped relapse after autologous stem cell transplantation, and brentuximab vedotin exposure varied. From germline, CDR1 is LGHNA and CDR2 YSLEER. CDR3 length: 15 amino acids. Trimming removed 0 bases at V and 0 bases at J, with 8 bases between. Produced via immunoSEQ multiplex PCR; TCRdb's table is partial and in-frame only. The top ten hold 15% to 20% of the sample, which has 99,000 or so clones, about 92% seen once.

V usage is TRBV4-3 and J usage is TRBJ1-1, with no clear D. The sequence was collected from a human donor with classical Hodgkin lymphoma. Sequencing used peripheral blood mononuclear cells (PBMCs), obtained before the fourth cycle of nivolumab. The CDR3 DNA reads TGCGCCAGCAGCCAAGAAGCGGAATTGAACACTGAAGCTTTCTTT. Encoded protein: CASSQEAELNTEAFF.